This TCR beta chain came from a study of monozygotic twins with inflammatory bowel disease. Making each TCR library took 3,000 to 4,000 ng of total RNA. TCRdb re-called the 5' RACE reads and catalogs CDR3 proteins one per entry, DNA excluded. The sample table includes 400,000 to 500,000 distinct CDR3 sequences. The study's findings and limits: Heterogeneous immunosuppressive treatment regimens may have introduced variability into patient repertoires. Compared with healthy twins, IBD patients shared fewer clonotypes with others, especially with disease activity. It was in IBD patients that TCRbeta diversity (inverse Simpson) was lower than in healthy co-twins.

Note on this clonotype: Its target is not known.

The germline V gene has CDR1 LGHNT and CDR2 FRNRAP. CDR3 size: 18 residues. This receptor was obtained from a human donor with ulcerative colitis or Crohn's disease, or a healthy co-twin of an affected twin (not recorded which). Material for sequencing was blood. The V gene is TRBV12-5, the J gene TRBJ2-1; TCRdb calls TRBD2, which cannot be checked without DNA. CDR3 loop: CASGLERGLAGGWGEQFF.